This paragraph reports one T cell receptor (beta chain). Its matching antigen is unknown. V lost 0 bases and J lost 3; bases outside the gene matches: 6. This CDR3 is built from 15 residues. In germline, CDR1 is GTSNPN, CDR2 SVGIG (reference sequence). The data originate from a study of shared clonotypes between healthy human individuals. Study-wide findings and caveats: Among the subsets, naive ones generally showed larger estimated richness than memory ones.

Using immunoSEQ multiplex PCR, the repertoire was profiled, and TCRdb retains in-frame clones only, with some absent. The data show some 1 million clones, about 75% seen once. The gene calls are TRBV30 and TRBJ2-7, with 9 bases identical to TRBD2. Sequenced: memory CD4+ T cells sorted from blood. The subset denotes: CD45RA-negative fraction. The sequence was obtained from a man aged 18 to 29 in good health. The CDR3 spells CAWSVGLLAGYEQYF. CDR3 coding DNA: TGTGCCTGGAGTGTCGGGTTACTAGCGGGCTACGAGCAGTACTTC.